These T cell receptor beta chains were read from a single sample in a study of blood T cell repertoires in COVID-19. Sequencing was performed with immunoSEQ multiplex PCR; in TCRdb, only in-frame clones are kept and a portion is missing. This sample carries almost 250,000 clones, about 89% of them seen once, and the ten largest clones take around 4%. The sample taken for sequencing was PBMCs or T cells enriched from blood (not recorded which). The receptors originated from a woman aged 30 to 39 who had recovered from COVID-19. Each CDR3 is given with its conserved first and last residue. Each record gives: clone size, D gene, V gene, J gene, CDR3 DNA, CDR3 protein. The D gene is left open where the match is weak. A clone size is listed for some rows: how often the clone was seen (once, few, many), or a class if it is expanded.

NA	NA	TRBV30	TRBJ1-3	TGTGCCTGGAGAACAGGCCGCTCTGGAAACACCATATATTTT	CAWRTGRSGNTIYF
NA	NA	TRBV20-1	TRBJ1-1	TGCAGTGCTAGCTATGATTCTGAAGCTTTCTTT	CSASYDSEAFF
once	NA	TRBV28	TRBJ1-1	TGTGCCAGCAGTTTAACCGACAGCCGGATGAACACTGAAGCTTTCTTT	CASSLTDSRMNTEAFF
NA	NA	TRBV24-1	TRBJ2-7	TGTGCCACCAGTTCCGCAGGGGATCTCTACGAGCAGTACTTC	CATSSAGDLYEQYF
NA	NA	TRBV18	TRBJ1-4	TGTGCCAGCTCACCACTCCTGACAGGAACTAATGAAAAACTGTTTTTT	CASSPLLTGTNEKLFF
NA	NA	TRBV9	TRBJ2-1	TGTGCCAGCAGCGTAGAGCGGAGCTCCTACAATGAGCAGTTCTTC	CASSVERSSYNEQFF
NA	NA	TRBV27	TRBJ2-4	TGTGCCAGCAGCCCCCAGGGAAAGGTATGGTACATTCAGTACTTC	CASSPQGKVWYIQYF
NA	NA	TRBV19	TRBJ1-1	TGTGCCAGTGCGACGGGCACTGAAGCTTTCTTT	CASATGTEAFF
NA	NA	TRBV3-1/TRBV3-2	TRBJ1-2	TGTGCCAGCAGCCCCCTTGCCGGGTCCTATGGCTACACCTTC	CASSPLAGSYGYTF
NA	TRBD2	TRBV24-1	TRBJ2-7	TGTGCCACCAGTGAAGCGGGGAGCTACGAGCAGTACTTC	CATSEAGSYEQYF
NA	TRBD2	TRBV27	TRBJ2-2	TGTGCCAGCAGTTCTTTCCCCCCCGGGGGGGGCCGCACCGGGGAGCTGTTTTTT	CASSSFPPGGGRTGELFF
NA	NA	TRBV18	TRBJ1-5	TGTGCCAGCTCACCGACGACAGCATATAGCAATCAGCCCCAGCATTTT	CASSPTTAYSNQPQHF
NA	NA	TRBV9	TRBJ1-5	TGTGCCAGCAGCGTAGATCTAAATCAGCCCCAGCATTTT	CASSVDLNQPQHF
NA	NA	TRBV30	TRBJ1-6	TGTGCCTGGGGACAGAATAATTCACCCCTCCACTTT	CAWGQNNSPLHF
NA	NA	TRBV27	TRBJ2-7	TGTGCCAGCAGGGCAATGGGCGGGGCGTCCTACGAGCAGTACTTC	CASRAMGGASYEQYF
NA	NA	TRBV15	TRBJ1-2	TGTGCCACCAGCAGAGTGCGGCCCTGGGATGGCTACACCTTC	CATSRVRPWDGYTF
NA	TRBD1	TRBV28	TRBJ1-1	TGTGCCAGCAGTTCGGGGACAGGGCACACTGAAGCTTTCTTT	CASSSGTGHTEAFF
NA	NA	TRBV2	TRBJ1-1	TGTGCCAGCAGGGGTCTTAGTCCAGGGACTCGGAACACTGAAGCTTTCTTT	CASRGLSPGTRNTEAFF